The entry below gives a single TCR beta chain sequence along with its context. The antigen remains unidentified. CDR3 length: 15 residues. Trimming took off 2 bases at V and 0 bases at J, with 8 bases between the two ends. The germline V gene encodes CDR1 MGHDK and CDR2 SYGVNS. This record comes from a study of regulatory T cells in long-lasting Graves disease. Researchers made TCR beta libraries by using iRepertoire HTBI primers and running Arm-PCR on CDR3 regions. One entry per CDR3 protein, called by TCRdb with MiXCR from the multiplex PCR reads. The sample includes hundreds of thousands of distinct CDR3 sequences, 15% of them seen just once. Whole-study results and caveats: TCR diversity in persistent Graves' patients was below that of newly diagnosed ones.

Sample time point: newly diagnosed GD, antithyroid drugs for less than 3 months. PBMC RNA was the source of the TCR library. These data were also filed under a second study, of T cells in Graves' hyperthyroidism and ophthalmopathy. According to that study: Stable hyperthyroidism was told apart from ophthalmopathy by a model built on 13 V-J features.

This sample comprised peripheral blood mononuclear cells (PBMCs), obtained at new diagnosis, from a patient treated with antithyroid drugs. The clonotype originates from a woman aged 40 to 50 with Graves disease. This chain joins TRBV25-1 and TRBJ1-5; D is undetermined. The DNA for the CDR3 is TGTGCCAGCAGTGAAGGGCAGACTAGCAATCAGCCCCAGCATTTT. It translates to CASSEGQTSNQPQHF.